Given below is one T cell receptor beta chain in context. Antigen unknown. An end of the junction differs from the germline gene, which may be a read error. This record belongs to a study of shared clonotypes between healthy human individuals. Study-wide background: Each donor's CD4 naive and CD4 memory cells filled three plates apiece, CD8 naive two, and CD8 memory one. Study-level results: Naive subsets typically showed greater estimated richness than memory subsets.

The CDR3 runs to 16 residues. The V gene's germline CDR1 is WSHSY and CDR2 SAAADI. Per the original methods: With immunoSEQ giving junction-only sequences and no quality scores, filtering differed. Only in-frame clones appear in the TCRdb table, and some are missing; sequencing was by immunoSEQ multiplex PCR. That table furnishes V, J and clone size, whereas the DNA furnished D and trimming. The profile shows some 2,000,000 clones, roughly 96% of them singletons. From CD4+ cells came CD45RA+ naive and CD45RA-negative memory subsets. This chain links TRBV10-2 with TRBJ1-3; D not resolved. The material sequenced was naive CD4+ T cells sorted from blood. Subset: CD45RA+ positively selected. The receptor's source is a man aged 18 to 29 in good health. CDR3 loop: CASREIDGSSGNTIYF. The DNA of the CDR3 is TGCGCCAGCCGTGAGATCGACGGGAGCTCTGGAAACACCATATATTTT.